A single sample gave rise to the 10 T cell receptor beta chains below, sequenced in a study of T cell repertoires in cytomegalovirus infection. One entry per CDR3 protein, called by TCRdb with MiXCR from the reads. The sample includes fewer than 55,000 distinct CDR3 sequences, around a fifth seen only once; the top ten take roughly 77%. No antigens are known for them. The material was CD8+ T cells from cultured PBMCs, obtained from culture after CMV antigen stimulation. Receptors originate from a human donor in good health (CMV status not recorded). Some clones in this sample may be carry-over from other donors' samples.

This clonotype was seen just once. The J gene is TRBJ2-5, the V gene TRBV30; D might be TRBD2 (6 bases). The CDR3 has 13 residues. The ends were cut back, 6 bases at V and 2 bases at J, with 13 bases in the middle. The germline CDR1 and CDR2 sequences are GTSNPN and SVGIG (reference sequence). The CDR3 region is CACLLAGQETQYF. The CDR3 DNA follows: TGTGCCTGCCTTTTGGCGGGGCAAGAGACCCAGTACTTC.

This clonotype came up many times. V is TRBV19 and J is TRBJ1-2, with D unresolved. From germline, CDR1 is LNHDA and CDR2 SQIVND (reference sequence). V shed 7 bases and J shed 0 bases, with 15 bases lying between them. The CDR3 spans 15 residues. The CDR3 DNA is TGTGCCAGTAAGGCCAGGACCGCAGCTAACTATGGCTACACCTTC. Its translation is CASKARTAANYGYTF.

This clonotype was seen a handful of times. The V gene is TRBV7-2, the J gene TRBJ2-5; D may be TRBD1 or TRBD2 (5 bases each). The germline CDR1 and CDR2 sequences are SGHTA and FQGNSA. Trimming left V 5 bases short and J 2 bases short, with 12 bases between. This CDR3 has 14 residues. Here the CDR3 DNA reads TGTGCCAGCAGCCCACCGTGGGGGCAAGAGACCCAGTACTTC. Its translation: CASSPPWGQETQYF.

This chain joins TRBV5-6 and TRBJ2-3; D call uncertain. V lost 2 bases and J 0 bases, leaving 13 bases between the germline ends. The CDR3 has 16 amino acids. Germline V gives CDR1 SGHDT, CDR2 YYEEEE. The CDR3 coding sequence is TGTGCCAGCAGCTTCTTAAGTTCATCTAGCACAGATACGCAGTATTTT. Translation gives CASSFLSSSSTDTQYF.

The genes are TRBV6-8 and TRBJ2-7; D perhaps matches TRBD2 (7 bases). There are 15 residues in the CDR3. Germline CDR1 reads MNHGY; CDR2 reads SAAAGT. Between the trimmed V and J ends, which lost 6 bases and 7 bases, there was a span of 22 bases. The CDR3: CASSPRGAAPLEQYF. The CDR3 DNA is TGTGCCAGCAGCCCTCGGGGGGCGGCCCCTCTTGAGCAGTACTTC.

The table lists this clonotype with a count of one. The V and J genes are TRBV2 and TRBJ2-1; 7 bases are a match to TRBD1. CDR3 length: 10 amino acids. J gave up 10 bases and V 6 bases, and 0 bases lay outside the gene matches. The germline V gene encodes CDR1 SNHLY and CDR2 FYNNEI. The CDR3 is CASRGQEQFF. DNA of the CDR3: TGTGCCAGCAGGGGACAGGAGCAGTTCTTC.

The chain has TRBV6-1 and TRBJ2-7; no clear D. Between the trimmed V and J ends, which lost 2 bases and 2 bases, there was a span of 7 bases. The CDR3 contains 13 residues. CDR1 and CDR2 (germline): MNHNS, SASEGT. CDR3: CASSESGPYEQYF. The CDR3 DNA reads as TGTGCCAGCAGTGAATCCGGGCCCTACGAGCAGTACTTC.

This clonotype has just a few counts. J is TRBJ1-6 and V is TRBV6-5, with a possible D match to TRBD1 (6 bases). The V and J ends lost 5 bases and 8 bases respectively, with 10 bases between them. CDR3 length: 13 residues. From germline, CDR1 is MNHEY and CDR2 SVGAGI. CDR3 region: CASSAGEHSPLHF. In DNA, the CDR3 is TGTGCCAGCAGTGCAGGGGAGCATTCACCCCTCCACTTT.

This clonotype turned up a few times. This chain uses TRBV12-3 or TRBV12-4 with TRBJ1-5; 9 bases map to TRBD1. The CDR3 has 15 amino acids. Trimming removed 6 bases from V and 0 bases from J; junction bases left unmatched: 3. DNA for the CDR3: TGTGCCAGCAGGGGGGACAGGGATAGCAATCAGCCCCAGCATTTT. It translates to CASRGDRDSNQPQHF.

This chain joins TRBV11-1 and TRBJ2-1; no definite D call. V shed 4 bases and J shed 4 bases, with 14 bases lying between them. The CDR3 length is 15 residues. Germline CDR1 is SGHAT and CDR2 is FQDESV (reference sequence). The CDR3 is CASSSLAEVYNEQFF. The CDR3 nucleotides read TGTGCCAGCAGCTCACTGGCGGAAGTTTACAATGAGCAGTTCTTC.